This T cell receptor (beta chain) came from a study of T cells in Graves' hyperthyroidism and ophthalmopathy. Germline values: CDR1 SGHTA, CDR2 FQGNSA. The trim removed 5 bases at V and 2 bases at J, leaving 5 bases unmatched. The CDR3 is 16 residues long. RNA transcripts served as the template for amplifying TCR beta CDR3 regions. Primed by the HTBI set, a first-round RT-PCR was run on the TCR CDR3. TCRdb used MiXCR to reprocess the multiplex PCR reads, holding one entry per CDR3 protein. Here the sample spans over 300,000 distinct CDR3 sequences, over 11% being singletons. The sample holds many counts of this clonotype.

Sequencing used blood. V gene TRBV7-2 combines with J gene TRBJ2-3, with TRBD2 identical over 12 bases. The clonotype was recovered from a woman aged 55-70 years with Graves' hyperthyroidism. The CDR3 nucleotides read TGTGCCAGCAGCGTTACTAGCGGGAGGCCCACAGATACGCAGTATTTT. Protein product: CASSVTSGRPTDTQYF.